This T cell receptor beta chain was obtained from a study of T-cell memory formation after mild COVID-19. Study results and limitations: Still unconfirmed is whether the second-wave clones peaking on day 37 recognized SARS-CoV-2.

With regard to this clonotype: Its specificity is unknown.

The germline CDR1 and CDR2 sequences are SGHDT and YYEEEE. The V gene lost 0 bases and the J gene lost 8 bases, with 11 bases spanning the gap. The CDR3 consists of 13 residues. Each CDR3 protein is one row after TCRdb ran MiXCR on the 5' RACE reads. This sample yields fewer than 250,000 distinct CDR3 sequences, of which 27% are seen a single time; over 10% belongs to the top ten. Sequenced: PBMCs or a T cell subset sorted from them (not recorded which). The gene calls are TRBV5-6 and TRBJ1-2; TRBD1 is a possible D gene (6 bases). This receptor was taken from an adult woman who had mild COVID-19 (a few samples of this study predate the infection). Cell type and time point are not known. CDR3 region: CASSLAGGVGYTF. The DNA of the CDR3 is TGTGCCAGCAGCTTGGCCGGGGGCGTGGGCTACACCTTC. Filled out from reference TRBV5-6 and TRBJ1-2, the complete variable domain reads DAGVTQSPTHLIKTRGQQVTLRCSPKSGHDTVSWYQQALGQGPQFIFQYYEEEERQRGNFPDRFSGHQFPNYSSELNVNALLLGDSALYLCASSLAGGVGYTFGSGTRLTVV.